The 20 T cell receptor beta chains below come from one sample, sequenced in a study of T cell clonality in common variable immunodeficiency. Profiled with immunoSEQ multiplex PCR; TCRdb holds only in-frame clones, not every one. The data show some 64,000 clones, with none appearing a single time. The sample comprised peripheral blood mononuclear cells. These receptor sequences come from a person between 18 and 75 years old in good health.

Ten or more counts support this clone. The read terminates 3 residues before the CDR3 end, so the remaining end is supplied by the germline J gene. The rearrangement uses TRBV29-1 and TRBJ1-5; 10 bases align to TRBD1. There are 17 residues in the CDR3. Germline V gene sequence: CDR1 SQVTM, CDR2 ANQGSEA. The CDR3 sequence: CNADANLRDRGNQPQHF. Incomplete CDR3 DNA: TGCAACGCTGACGCGAACCTCCGGGACAGGGGAAATCAGCCC.

This clone was recorded at least ten times. The read gets to within 3 residues of the CDR3 end, and the germline J gene fills in the rest. V usage is TRBV2 and J usage is TRBJ2-7, with a possible D match to TRBD2 (6 bases). The CDR3 is 13 amino acids. Trimming removed 2 bases from V and 6 bases from J, with 11 bases in between. Per the germline V gene, CDR1 is SNHLY and CDR2 is FYNNEI. CDR3 amino acids: CASSEYLGGEQYF. The CDR3 bases that were read are TGTGCCAGCAGTGAATATCTGGGGGGCGAG.

In its sample, this clone was seen many times. The sequenced fragment ends 3 residues before the CDR3 boundary, so the rest is inferred from the germline J gene. The rearrangement joins TRBV30 to TRBJ1-2; 12 positions match TRBD1. In germline, CDR1 is GTSNPN, CDR2 SVGIG (reference sequence). The CDR3 spans 15 residues. CDR3 sequence: CAWSRPGQGAKGYTF. The DNA read from the CDR3 is TGTGCCTGGAGTCGGCCGGGACAGGGGGCGAAAGGC.

With respect to this clone: The read ends 3 residues shy of where the CDR3 ends; the end is completed using the germline J gene. V gene TRBV5-1 combines with J gene TRBJ2-7; 12 nucleotides align to TRBD2. The CDR3 runs to 17 residues. From germline, CDR1 is SGHRS and CDR2 YFSETQ. V dropped 4 bases and J dropped 1; count of bases not matched to a gene: 9. The CDR3 here is CASSLTSGRSGSYEQYF. The sequenced CDR3 bases are TGCGCCAGCAGCCTCACTAGCGGGAGGAGCGGATCCTACGAG. Variable domain in full (rest from reference TRBV5-1 and TRBJ2-7): KAGVTQTPRYLIKTRGQQVTLSCSPISGHRSVSWYQQTPGQGLQFLFEYFSETQRNKGNFPGRFSGRQFSNSRSEMNVSTLELGDSALYLCASSLTSGRSGSYEQYFGPGTRLTVT.

This clone has at least ten counts. The read terminates 3 residues before the CDR3 end, so the remaining end is supplied by the germline J gene. This chain uses TRBV7-3 with TRBJ2-7, with 8 bases fitting TRBD2. The length of the CDR3 is 15 residues. With V trimmed by 2 bases and J by 2 bases, 5 bases remained unmatched. CDR1 SGHTA and CDR2 FQGTGA come from the germline V gene. Partial CDR3 DNA: TGTGCCAGCAGCTTATCCGGGGGGGCTACCTACGAG. Its translation: CASSLSGGATYE. From start to end, the CDR3 is CASSLSGGATYEQYF.

This clone was observed many times. With the read ending 3 residues before the CDR3 end, the germline J gene is used to fill in that end. The V call is TRBV7-9, the J call TRBJ1-4, with D unresolved. Germline CDR1 and CDR2: SEHNR and FQNEAQ (reference sequence). This CDR3 contains 12 residues. Between the trimmed V and J ends, which lost 5 bases and 3 bases, there was a span of 4 bases. Incomplete CDR3 DNA: TGTGCCAGCAGCAGGTCTAATGAAAAA. Protein sequence: CASSRSNEK. The entire CDR3 protein is CASSRSNEKLFF.

This clone has a count of ten or more. The CDR3 here is CASSLTGEGAYNEQFF. The CDR3 DNA, read in part, is TGCGCCAGCAGTCTCACAGGGGAAGGGGCCTACAATGAG. This rearrangement joins TRBV5-1 to TRBJ2-1; TRBD1 aligns across 7 bases. The read gets to within 3 residues of the CDR3 end, and the germline J gene fills in the rest. Unmatched junction bases numbered 10, after V lost 5 bases and J lost 2 bases. In germline, CDR1 is SGHRS, CDR2 YFSETQ. This CDR3 has 16 residues.

In its sample, this clone was seen many times. The missing CDR3 end, 3 residues past where the read stops, is filled in from the germline J gene. The rearrangement uses TRBV4-1 and TRBJ1-2; 7 nucleotides match TRBD1. Germline CDR1 is MGHRA and CDR2 is YSYEKL. The CDR3 spans 15 residues. The V gene end was trimmed by 6 bases and the J gene end by 5 bases; junction bases not matched to a gene: 12. Partial CDR3 DNA: TGCGCCAGCAGGGGGTTTTCGACAGGGCAGTATGGC. Its translation is CASRGFSTGQYG. The CDR3 as a whole reads CASRGFSTGQYGYTF.

There are many counts of this clone. The read ends 3 residues shy of where the CDR3 ends; the end is completed using the germline J gene. This chain links TRBV7-8 with TRBJ1-6; possible D gene TRBD1, 5 bases. The V gene's germline CDR1 is SGHVS and CDR2 FQNEAQ. Trimming took 0 bases from V and 5 from J, leaving 8 bases between them. The CDR3 covers 15 residues. The chain's CDR3 is CASSLAGLNNSPLHF. Incomplete CDR3 DNA: TGTGCCAGCAGCTTAGCGGGACTCAATAATTCACCC.

This clone was observed many times. The CDR3 sequence is CSARGTQANYGYTF. Partial CDR3 DNA: TGCAGTGCTAGAGGAACCCAGGCTAACTATGGC. The chain recombines TRBV20-1 with TRBJ1-2; D uncertain. The CDR3 end falls 3 residues outside the read, so it is completed with the germline J gene. V was pared by 1 base and J by 0 bases, with 9 bases between. CDR1 DFQATT and CDR2 SNEGSKA come from the germline V gene (reference sequence). The CDR3 has 14 residues.

This clone was observed many times. An end of the junction does not agree with germline; a read error may underlie this. The read comes to an end 3 residues before the CDR3 does, leaving the germline J gene to fill in the end. V is TRBV7-8 and J is TRBJ2-5; the D gene is possibly TRBD1 (6 bases). CDR1 is SGHVS and CDR2 is FQNEAQ in the germline V gene. The CDR3 has 13 amino acids. The CDR3 protein is CASSVAGDETQYF. The CDR3 bases that were read are TGTGCCAGCAGCGTAGCAGGGGATGAGACC.

This clone was counted many times. The observed sequence ends 3 residues before the CDR3 terminus, with the missing tail filled in from the germline J gene. The chain links TRBV7-6 to TRBJ2-7; 11 bases map to TRBD2. Germline V gene lookup returns CDR1 SGHVS and CDR2 FNYEAQ. With V trimmed by 5 bases and J by 2 bases, 5 bases remained unmatched. The CDR3 has 15 residues. CDR3 region: CASSPLSGRAYEQYF. The part of the CDR3 DNA that was read is TGTGCCAGCAGCCCCCTTAGCGGGAGGGCCTACGAG.

This clone was seen at least ten times. The read is 3 residues too short to cover the CDR3 end, so that end is filled in from the germline J gene. The V and J genes are TRBV18 and TRBJ2-7; D perhaps matches TRBD2 (5 bases). The CDR3 covers 14 residues. The V end lost 6 bases, the J end lost 2 bases, and 14 bases lay between the germline ends. CDR1 is KGHSH and CDR2 is LQKENI in the germline V gene. The part of the CDR3 DNA that was read is TGTGCCAGCTCGGCACCTAGCAGGCCCTACGAG. Its translation is CASSAPSRPYE. The CDR3 in its entirety is CASSAPSRPYEQYF.

This clone was recorded at least ten times. The read is 3 residues too short to cover the CDR3 end, so that end is filled in from the germline J gene. The chain has TRBV30 and TRBJ1-5, with D perhaps TRBD1 (6 bases). With 1 base removed from V and 4 bases from J, the gap between germline ends came to 14 bases. The CDR3 contains 15 residues. CDR1 is GTSNPN, CDR2 SVGIG, per germline (reference sequence). The CDR3 reads CAWSGPRDKNQPQHF. The sequenced part of the CDR3 DNA is TGTGCCTGGAGTGGCCCGAGGGACAAGAATCAGCCC.

This clone was observed many times. The CDR3 end is not reached by the read, which stops 3 residues before it; the germline J gene fills it in. The rearrangement joins TRBV29-1 to TRBJ2-1, with 9 bases aligning to TRBD1. This CDR3 has 14 amino acids. Germline trimming cut 7 bases from V and 9 bases from J; bases unmatched to any gene: 13. Germline V gene sequence: CDR1 SQVTM, CDR2 ANQGSEA. The CDR3 sequence: CSADADRGNGEQFF. The DNA read from the CDR3 is TGCAGCGCCGATGCGGACAGGGGAAATGGTGAG.

This clone was picked up many times. The CDR3 is cut off 3 residues early in the read; its end comes from the germline J gene. The chain is built from TRBV5-1 and TRBJ2-7; D is unclear. Germline V CDR1 and CDR2: SGHRS, YFSETQ. This CDR3 contains 12 residues. V was pared by 1 base and J by 5 bases, with 7 bases between. The part of the CDR3 DNA that was read is TGCGCCAGCAGCTTGAATCGGGACGAG. Protein product: CASSLNRDE. From start to end, the CDR3 is CASSLNRDEQYF.

Ten or more counts support this clone. The DNA ends 3 residues before the CDR3 does, and the rest of the CDR3 is filled in from the germline J gene. The V call is TRBV18, the J call TRBJ1-2, with D perhaps matching TRBD1 (6 bases). CDR1 and CDR2 from the germline V gene are KGHSH and LQKENI. This CDR3 has 13 residues. Trimming removed 3 bases from V and 4 bases from J, with 9 bases in between. CDR3 region: CASSPTGLYGYTF. The CDR3 DNA, read in part, is TGTGCCAGCTCACCGACAGGCCTCTATGGC.

In its sample, this clone was seen many times. The sequence runs out 3 residues before the end of the CDR3; the remainder is reconstructed from the germline J gene. The chain links TRBV30 to TRBJ1-5, with D perhaps TRBD1 (5 bases). CDR1 is GTSNPN, CDR2 SVGIG, per germline (reference sequence). Trimming took off 0 bases at V and 0 bases at J, with 9 bases between the two ends. The CDR3 runs 15 residues. This chain's CDR3 is CAWSVHDSSNQPQHF. The DNA read from the CDR3 is TGTGCCTGGAGTGTACATGACAGTAGCAATCAGCCC. Full variable domain (rest looked up from reference TRBV30 and TRBJ1-5): SQTIHQWPATLVQPVGSPLSLECTVEGTSNPNLYWYRQAAGRGLQLLFYSVGIGQISSEVPQNLSASRPQDRQFILSSKKLLLSDSGFYLCAWSVHDSSNQPQHFGDGTRLSIL.

This clone was detected many times. The germline gene is not matched at one end of the junction; a read error may be the cause. The CDR3 end falls 3 residues outside the read, so it is completed with the germline J gene. The chain joins TRBV7-7 to TRBJ2-3; 8 bases map to TRBD1. Germline loops: CDR1 SSHAT, CDR2 FNYEAQ (reference sequence). The CDR3 loop spans 13 amino acids. CDR3 DNA (partial): TGTGCTAGCAGCGCGACAGGGGCAGATACG. Its translation: CASSATGADT. The CDR3 in full is CASSATGADTQYF.

This clone was seen many times. This chain's CDR3 is CASWDRNTEAFF. The sequenced part of the CDR3 DNA is TGTGCCAGTTGGGACAGGAACACTGAA. This rearrangement joins TRBV19 to TRBJ1-1; 7 bases line up with TRBD1. The read gets to within 3 residues of the CDR3 end, and the germline J gene fills in the rest. This CDR3 has 12 amino acids. V lost 8 bases, J lost 1 base, and 1 base stayed unmatched. Germline V gene data show CDR1 as LNHDA and CDR2 as SQIVND (reference sequence).